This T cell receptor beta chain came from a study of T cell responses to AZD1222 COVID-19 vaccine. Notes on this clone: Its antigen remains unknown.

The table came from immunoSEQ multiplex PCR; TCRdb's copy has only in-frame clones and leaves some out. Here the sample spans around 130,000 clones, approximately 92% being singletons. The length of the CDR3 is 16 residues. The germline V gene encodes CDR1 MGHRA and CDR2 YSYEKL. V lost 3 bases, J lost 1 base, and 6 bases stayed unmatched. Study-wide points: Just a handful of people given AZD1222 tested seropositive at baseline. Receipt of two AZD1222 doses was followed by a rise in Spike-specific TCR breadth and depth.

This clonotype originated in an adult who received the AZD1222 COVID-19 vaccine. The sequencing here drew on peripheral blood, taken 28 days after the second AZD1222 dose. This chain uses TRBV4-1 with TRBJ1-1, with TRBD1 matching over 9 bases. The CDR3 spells CASSQSWGQGNTEAFF. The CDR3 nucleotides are TGCGCCAGCAGCCAGTCCTGGGGACAGGGGAACACTGAAGCTTTCTTT.